The 3 T cell receptor beta chains below come from one sample, sequenced in a study of T cells in Graves' hyperthyroidism and ophthalmopathy. RNA transcripts yielded amplified TCR beta CDR3 regions. RT-PCR in the first round (using the HTBI primer set) targeted the TCR CDR3. TCRdb re-analysed the multiplex PCR reads in MiXCR, keeping a single row per CDR3 protein. The data hold under 350,000 distinct CDR3 sequences, with 15% to 20% observed a single time. Sequencing input: blood. The receptors come from a woman aged 55-75 years with Graves' ophthalmopathy.

This clonotype was seen a handful of times. The chain has TRBV29-1 and TRBJ2-5; D may be TRBD1 (6 bases). The CDR3 covers 15 residues. Trimming took off 7 bases at V and 4 bases at J, with 22 bases between the two ends. The V gene's germline CDR1 is SQVTM and CDR2 ANQGSEA. The CDR3 reads CSALPHRAIAETQYF. CDR3 DNA sequence: TGCAGCGCCCTACCTCACAGGGCCATAGCAGAGACCCAGTACTTC.

This clonotype was seen a handful of times. This chain joins TRBV11-2 and TRBJ2-7, with a possible D match to TRBD2 (6 bases). This CDR3 is built from 16 residues. Germline V lookup: CDR1 SGHAT, CDR2 FQNNGV. The ends were cut back, 2 bases at V and 4 bases at J, with 18 bases in the middle. CDR3 sequence: CASSLLKGSGGYEQYF. The CDR3 coding sequence is TGTGCCAGCAGCTTATTAAAGGGTAGTGGAGGGTACGAGCAGTACTTC.

This clonotype was found many times. The chain carries TRBV12-3 or TRBV12-4 and TRBJ2-5; perhaps TRBD1 as D (5 bases). Trimming took off 5 bases at V and 2 bases at J, with 12 bases between the two ends. This CDR3 is built from 14 residues. CDR3 amino acids: CASSPLGDQETQYF. The CDR3 DNA reads TGTGCCAGCAGTCCCTTAGGGGATCAAGAGACCCAGTACTTC.